This TCR beta chain was retrieved from a study of shared clonotypes between healthy human individuals. Notes on this clone: The sample contains more than one DNA sequence encoding this CDR3.

The naive CD8 fraction comprised CD45RO-negative cells positively selected for CCR7 and excluded terminally differentiated effector memory CD45RA+ cells. This table comes from immunoSEQ multiplex PCR, and its TCRdb copy is limited to in-frame clones, with some not included. The sample holds about 580,000 clones, more than 95% seen once. V was shortened by 5 bases and J by 3 bases, with 11 bases between the two germline ends. Germline CDR1 and CDR2: SEHNR and FQNEAQ (reference sequence). The CDR3 spans 14 residues. Source material: naive CD8+ T cells sorted from blood. This chain links TRBV7-9 with TRBJ1-5, with D perhaps matching TRBD1 (6 bases). This TCR was sampled from a man younger than 40 in good health. The CDR3 DNA reads TGTGCCAGCAGCCTAGGGGGTCTCAATCAGCCCCAGCATTTT. It encodes CASSLGGLNQPQHF.